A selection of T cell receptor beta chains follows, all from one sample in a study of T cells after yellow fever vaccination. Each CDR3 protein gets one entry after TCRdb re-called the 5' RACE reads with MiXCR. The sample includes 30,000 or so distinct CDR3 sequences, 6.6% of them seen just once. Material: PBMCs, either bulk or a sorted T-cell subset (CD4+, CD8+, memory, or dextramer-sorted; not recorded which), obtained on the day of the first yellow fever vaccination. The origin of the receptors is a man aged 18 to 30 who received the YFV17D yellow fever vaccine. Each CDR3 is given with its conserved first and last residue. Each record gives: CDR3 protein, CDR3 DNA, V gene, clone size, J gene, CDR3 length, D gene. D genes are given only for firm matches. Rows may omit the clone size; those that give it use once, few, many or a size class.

CASSSGWRAGEAFF	TGTGCCAGCAGCTCCGGGTGGAGGGCGGGTGAAGCTTTCTTT	TRBV7-2	few	TRBJ1-1	14	NA
CASGNEKLFF	TGTGCCAGCGGTAATGAAAAACTGTTTTTT	TRBV21-1	many	TRBJ1-4	10	NA
CASRLLGVAGQETQYF	TGTGCCAGCAGACTACTGGGGGTAGCGGGACAAGAGACCCAGTACTTC	TRBV5-4	NA	TRBJ2-5	16	TRBD2
CASSLGGTEASGANVLIF	TGTGCCAGCAGCCTAGGGGGGACGGAGGCCTCTGGGGCCAACGTCCTGATTTTC	TRBV6-1	NA	TRBJ2-6	18	NA
CASSRQGAAEKLFF	TGTGCCAGCAGCCGACAGGGAGCGGCTGAAAAACTGTTTTTT	TRBV5-4	few	TRBJ1-4	14	TRBD1
CSARPGALNTEAFF	TGCAGTGCCCGACCAGGGGCCCTGAACACTGAAGCTTTCTTT	TRBV20-1	NA	TRBJ1-1	14	NA
CATRTQDYEQYF	TGTGCCACCCGGACGCAAGACTACGAGCAGTACTTC	TRBV27	many	TRBJ2-7	12	NA
CASSPSGVYNEQFF	TGTGCCAGCAGTCCTAGCGGGGTTTACAATGAGCAGTTCTTC	TRBV3-1	many	TRBJ2-1	14	TRBD2
CASSSSDGLRRPYEQYF	TGTGCCAGCAGTTCTTCTGACGGCTTACGGAGACCCTACGAGCAGTACTTC	TRBV6-5	many	TRBJ2-7	17	NA
CASSRTDGYGYTF	TGTGCCAGCAGCCGGACAGACGGCTATGGCTACACCTTC	TRBV4-2	many	TRBJ1-2	13	NA
CASSLMSSEKLFF	TGCGCCAGCAGTTTGATGTCCTCCGAAAAACTGTTTTTT	TRBV5-1	few	TRBJ1-4	13	NA
CASSPDNNYGYTF	TGTGCCAGCAGTCCAGACAACAACTATGGCTACACCTTC	TRBV6-6	many	TRBJ1-2	13	NA
CASSGFRGNTGELFF	TGTGCCAGCAGTGGGTTCAGGGGGAACACCGGGGAGCTGTTTTTT	TRBV2	many	TRBJ2-2	15	NA
CASSLVPGGNTEAFF	TGCGCCAGCAGCTTGGTGCCGGGAGGGAACACTGAAGCTTTCTTT	TRBV5-1	many	TRBJ1-1	15	NA
CASSDNYGYTF	TGTGCCAGCAGCGACAACTATGGCTACACCTTC	TRBV12-3/TRBV12-4	many	TRBJ1-2	11	NA
CASSKHRGVDTQYF	TGTGCCAGCAGCAAGCACAGGGGAGTAGATACGCAGTATTTT	TRBV11-3	many	TRBJ2-3	14	TRBD1
CASSFTGRKSIMNTEAFF	TGTGCCAGCAGCTTCACAGGGCGCAAATCCATCATGAACACTGAAGCTTTCTTT	TRBV7-2	many	TRBJ1-1	18	NA
CASSYDRQETQYF	TGTGCCAGCAGTTACGACAGGCAAGAGACCCAGTACTTC	TRBV6-5	many	TRBJ2-5	13	NA
CASTRSGGLEQFF	TGTGCCAGCACCCGTTCGGGGGGGCTTGAGCAGTTCTTC	TRBV7-2	NA	TRBJ2-1	13	TRBD2
CASSLTGGTKNIQYF	TGTGCCAGCAGCTTGACAGGGGGAACCAAAAACATTCAGTACTTC	TRBV5-4	many	TRBJ2-4	15	TRBD1
CTFSTGSIIHPLHF	TGTACCTTCAGTACAGGTTCTATAATTCACCCCCTCCACTTT	TRBV2	NA	TRBJ1-6	14	NA
CASSQVYEKLFF	TGTGCCAGCAGCCAAGTTTATGAAAAACTGTTTTTT	TRBV3-1	NA	TRBJ1-4	12	NA
CSVDTGEDTEAFF	TGCAGCGTTGATACAGGGGAGGACACTGAAGCTTTCTTT	TRBV29-1	many	TRBJ1-1	13	TRBD1
CASSESSGGPDEQFF	TGTGCCAGCAGTGAGAGTAGCGGGGGTCCGGATGAGCAGTTCTTC	TRBV6-1	many	TRBJ2-1	15	TRBD2
CASSLVGQPQHF	TGTGCCAGCAGCCTGGTGGGTCAGCCCCAGCATTTT	TRBV28	NA	TRBJ1-5	12	NA
CASSVEGRLRGYTF	TGTGCCAGTTCCGTAGAGGGCCGCCTTAGGGGCTACACCTTC	TRBV6-5	many	TRBJ1-2	14	NA
CSASSGGGGYTF	TGCAGTGCTAGTTCGGGGGGCGGTGGCTACACCTTC	TRBV20-1	NA	TRBJ1-2	12	NA
CASSLWQMNTEAFF	TGTGCCAGCAGTTTGTGGCAGATGAACACTGAAGCTTTCTTT	TRBV28	many	TRBJ1-1	14	NA
CSAGTLETQYF	TGCAGTGCTGGGACTCTCGAGACCCAGTACTTC	TRBV20-1	many	TRBJ2-5	11	NA
CASTPDYSGNTIYF	TGTGCCAGCACCCCCGACTACTCTGGAAACACCATATATTTT	TRBV7-9	many	TRBJ1-3	14	NA
CASSQEQAGGWSYNEQFF	TGCGCCAGCAGCCAAGAACAGGCTGGAGGGTGGTCCTACAATGAGCAGTTCTTC	TRBV4-3	many	TRBJ2-1	18	NA
CASSLAGRGVDEQYF	TGTGCCAGCAGCTTAGCGGGGCGGGGGGTGGACGAGCAGTACTTC	TRBV7-2	many	TRBJ2-7	15	TRBD2
CASSFGGTTDTQYF	TGTGCCAGCAGCTTTGGGGGCACCACAGATACGCAGTATTTT	TRBV7-2	NA	TRBJ2-3	14	NA
CSATSTSGGETQYF	TGCAGCGCGACCTCGACTAGCGGGGGGGAGACCCAGTACTTC	TRBV29-1	few	TRBJ2-5	14	TRBD2
CASSNPNGRWTEAFF	TGTGCCAGCAGCAATCCTAATGGGCGGTGGACTGAAGCTTTCTTT	TRBV12-3/TRBV12-4	many	TRBJ1-1	15	NA
CSARALRGRRTDTQYF	TGCAGTGCTAGAGCTCTCAGGGGGCGCCGCACAGATACGCAGTATTTT	TRBV20-1	many	TRBJ2-3	16	TRBD1
CASSLDSSYNEQFF	TGTGCCAGCAGCCTAGACAGTTCCTACAATGAGCAGTTCTTC	TRBV7-2	few	TRBJ2-1	14	NA
CASSYSSSGGSNTEAFF	TGTGCCAGCAGTTACTCGAGCTCAGGGGGTAGCAACACTGAAGCTTTCTTT	TRBV6-5	many	TRBJ1-1	17	TRBD1
CASAPGTEETQYF	TGTGCCAGCGCCCCCGGGACAGAAGAGACCCAGTACTTC	TRBV5-4	many	TRBJ2-5	13	TRBD1
CASSPRLDTQYF	TGTGCCAGCAGCCCGAGATTGGATACGCAGTATTTT	TRBV7-8	few	TRBJ2-3	12	NA
CASSSLGETGELFF	TGTGCCAGCAGCTCCCTGGGGGAAACCGGGGAGCTGTTTTTT	TRBV7-9	NA	TRBJ2-2	14	NA
CASSLRQRVLSETQYF	TGTGCCAGCAGCTTACGGCAACGGGTTTTAAGCGAGACCCAGTACTTC	TRBV7-8	few	TRBJ2-5	16	NA